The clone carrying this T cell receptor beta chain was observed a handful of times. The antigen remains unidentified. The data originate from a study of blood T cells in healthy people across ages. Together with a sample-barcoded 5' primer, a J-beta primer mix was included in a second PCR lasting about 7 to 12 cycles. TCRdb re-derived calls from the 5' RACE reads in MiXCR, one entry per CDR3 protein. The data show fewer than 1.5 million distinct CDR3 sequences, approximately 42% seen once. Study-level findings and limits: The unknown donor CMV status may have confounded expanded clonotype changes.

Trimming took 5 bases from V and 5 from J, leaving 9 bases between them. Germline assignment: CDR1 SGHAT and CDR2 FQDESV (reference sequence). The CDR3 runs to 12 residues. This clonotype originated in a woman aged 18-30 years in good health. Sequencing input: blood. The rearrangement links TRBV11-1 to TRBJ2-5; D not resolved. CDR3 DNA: TGTGCCAGCAGCCGGGCCGTGGAGACCCAGTACTTC. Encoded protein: CASSRAVETQYF.